This T cell receptor (beta chain) was sequenced for a study of T cells expressing NK-cell markers. The CDR3 contains 15 residues. Per the germline V gene, CDR1 is SGHRS and CDR2 is YFSETQ. TCRdb re-called the 5' RACE reads and catalogs CDR3 proteins one per entry, DNA excluded. Recorded here are hundreds of thousands of distinct CDR3 sequences; the top ten clones represent 4.2%. The chain has TRBV5-1 and TRBJ2-5; the TRBD1 assignment by TCRdb is unverifiable without DNA. The specimen sequenced was blood T cells: a sorted CD56 or NKG2C T cell subset, CD4+ or CD8+ T cells, or bulk PBMC T cells (not recorded which). The TCR was taken from a woman aged 18-69 years in good health. This CDR3 reads CASEGGNYYQETQYF. Filled out from reference TRBV5-1 and TRBJ2-5, the complete variable domain reads KAGVTQTPRYLIKTRGQQVTLSCSPISGHRSVSWYQQTPGQGLQFLFEYFSETQRNKGNFPGRFSGRQFSNSRSEMNVSTLELGDSALYLCASEGGNYYQETQYFGPGTRLLVL.